The 10 T cell receptor beta chains below all came from one sample that was sequenced in a study of post-analysis software for immune sequencing data. Their antigens remain unidentified. The library was made from cDNA and included unique molecular identifiers. In TCRdb, the PCR reads were re-called with MiXCR into one record per CDR3 protein. Among approximately 730,000 distinct CDR3 sequences listed, just over 45% were seen once. General study results and limits: Higher frequency in patients than in controls was seen for roughly five TRBV segments, with TRBV5-6, TRBV5-1 and TRBV20-1 among them.

Input material: blood. The receptors originated from a girl under 18 with multiple sclerosis.

This chain uses TRBV11-2 with TRBJ2-3, with D hard to call. The length of the CDR3 is 15 residues. The V and J ends lost 2 bases and 2 bases respectively, with 11 bases between them. CDR1 and CDR2 (germline): SGHAT, FQNNGV. The CDR3 spells CASSLLRNPTDTQYF. In nucleotides, the CDR3 is TGTGCCAGCAGCTTACTTAGGAATCCCACAGATACGCAGTATTTT.

The chain carries TRBV28 and TRBJ1-2, with D possibly matching TRBD1 (5 bases). Trimming shortened V by 4 bases and J by 0 bases, and 12 bases separated the two germline ends. Germline CDR1 and CDR2: MDHEN and SYDVKM. The CDR3 has 15 residues. CDR3 DNA: TGTGCCAGCAGTTCCCCTGGGGCAGCTAACTATGGCTACACCTTC. It is translated as CASSSPGAANYGYTF.

This rearrangement joins TRBV7-2 to TRBJ2-1; no firm D call. V dropped 5 bases and J dropped 6 bases, with 14 bases sitting between them. The germline V gene has CDR1 SGHTA and CDR2 FQGNSA. CDR3 length: 14 residues. In nucleotides, the CDR3 is TGTGCCAGCAGCCCACTCCAGGCCTCCAATGAGCAGTTCTTC. Encoded protein: CASSPLQASNEQFF. Full variable domain (outside the CDR3, taken from reference TRBV7-2 and TRBJ2-1): GAGVSQSPSNKVTEKGKDVELRCDPISGHTALYWYRQSLGQGLEFLIYFQGNSAPDKSGLPSDRFSAERTGGSVSTLTIQRTQQEDSAVYLCASSPLQASNEQFFGPGTRLTVL.

This clonotype was counted a single time. The V gene is TRBV9, the J gene TRBJ2-2; possible D gene TRBD1, 6 bases. The CDR3 extends over 15 amino acids. Germline values: CDR1 SGDLS, CDR2 YYNGEE. The V end lost 2 bases, the J end lost 6 bases, and 14 bases lay between the germline ends. CDR3 in DNA: TGTGCCAGCAGCGTCTCCACCAGGGGTCCCGGGGAGCTGTTTTTT. Its translation: CASSVSTRGPGELFF.

The genes are TRBV21-1 and TRBJ2-7; TRBD2, the table's D call, lacks a check against the DNA. TRBV21-1 corresponds to a pseudogene. This CDR3 has 15 residues. The CDR3 spells CASSRRVGLAYEQYF. In nucleotides, the CDR3 is TGTGCCAGCAGCAGAAGGGTGGGGCTAGCCTACGAGCAGTACTTC.

This sequence joins TRBV7-2 and TRBJ2-5, with TRBD2 matching over 7 bases. Germline lookup yields CDR1 SGHTA and CDR2 FQGNSA. CDR3 size: 15 residues. The V segment lost 5 bases and the J segment 1 base; nucleotides outside the gene matches: 7. In nucleotides, the CDR3 is TGTGCCAGCAGCAACTCCTCTAGCGGCCAAGAGACCCAGTACTTC. Its protein is CASSNSSSGQETQYF.

This clonotype was seen a few times. The rearrangement joins TRBV9 to TRBJ2-1, with D tentatively TRBD2 (6 bases). The CDR3 length is 14 residues. Trimming took off 3 bases at V and 5 bases at J, with 12 bases between the two ends. CDR1 is SGDLS, CDR2 YYNGEE, per germline. This CDR3 reads CASSEAGRHNEQFF. CDR3 in DNA: TGTGCCAGCAGCGAGGCGGGAAGGCACAATGAGCAGTTCTTC.

The chain couples TRBV6-2 or TRBV6-3 to TRBJ1-2, with TRBD1 matching over 7 bases. With V trimmed by 5 bases and J by 5 bases, 5 bases remained unmatched. This CDR3 has 13 amino acids. Germline-derived CDR1 and CDR2 are MNHEY and SVGEGT. CDR3: CASSDGQEYGYTF. DNA of the CDR3: TGTGCCAGCAGTGACGGACAGGAATATGGCTACACCTTC.

This rearrangement joins TRBV20-1 to TRBJ1-1; D might be TRBD1 (6 bases). The CDR3 consists of 15 residues. Trimming took 2 bases from V and 5 from J, leaving 18 bases between them. The V gene's germline CDR1 is DFQATT and CDR2 SNEGSKA (reference sequence). CDR3 residues: CSARTSQGGWTEAFF. CDR3 nucleotides: TGCAGTGCTAGAACCTCACAGGGAGGATGGACTGAAGCTTTCTTT.

This chain uses TRBV12-3 or TRBV12-4 with TRBJ1-2; unclear D gene. The length of the CDR3 is 12 residues. Trimming left V 6 bases short and J 8 bases short, with 13 bases between. The CDR3 protein is CASSQREAGYTF. The CDR3 DNA reads TGTGCCAGCAGCCAAAGGGAAGCCGGCTACACCTTC.